This entry features one T cell receptor beta chain sequence. The antigen is undetermined. This specimen comes from a study of post-analysis software for immune sequencing data. Built from TCR beta cDNA, the libraries had unique molecular identifiers in them. TCRdb called the PCR reads again in MiXCR, with one record for every CDR3 protein. The sample consists of approximately 730,000 distinct CDR3 sequences, about 27% of them appearing once. The length of the CDR3 is 14 residues. Germline CDR1 ENHRY, CDR2 SYGVKD. The study, taken as a whole, reports: Five or six TRBV segments were significantly more frequent in patients than in controls. TRBV5-6, TRBV5-1 and TRBV20-1 were among these segments. Samples from a shared batch, those prepared together, strongly co-clustered by F measure. Normalized Chao1 diversity in multiple sclerosis patients fell significantly below that of controls.

Sequenced: blood. The sequence derives from a girl under 18 with multiple sclerosis. The chain is built from TRBV10-3 and TRBJ2-5, with D possibly TRBD2 on 5 matching bases. The better agreement between TRBJ2-7 and the DNA end casts doubt on the J call. CDR3 in DNA: TGTGCCATCAGTGCGAACAGAGCAGGAGGCGAGCAGTACTTC. Translation gives CAISANRAGGEQYF.